Each of the 32 T cell receptor beta chains below was sequenced from the same sample in a study of blood T cell repertoires in COVID-19 (dated by TCRdb to the early 2020s). Library construction relied on the immunoSEQ multiplex PCR assay. In its TCRdb copy, this immuneACCESS table keeps in-frame sequences only and misses some clones. Where compared with another copy, unresolved V genes explain less than half of these, and the others have no known cause. Within this sample are just over 650,000 clones, with 85% to 90% of them counted one time only. The leading ten clones occupy about 0.24% of the sample. Sequencing input: peripheral blood. These TCRs come from a woman in her late teens or twenties with acute or convalescent COVID-19.

CDR3 protein: CSASRIQGSSNQPQHF. CDR3 sequence (DNA): TGCAGTGCTAGTCGTATACAGGGAAGCAGCAATCAGCCCCAGCATTTT. The chain joins TRBV20-1 to TRBJ1-5; TRBD1 might be the D (6 bases). CDR1 is DFQATT, CDR2 SNEGSKA, per germline (reference sequence). V was clipped by 3 bases and J by 1 base, with 16 bases between them. This CDR3 is built from 16 residues.

The chain combines TRBV6-2 or TRBV6-3 with TRBJ2-3, with 7 bases identical to TRBD1. The trim removed 5 bases at V and 6 bases at J, leaving 5 bases unmatched. The CDR3 is made up of 13 amino acids. In germline, CDR1 is MNHEY, CDR2 SVGEGT. The CDR3, as DNA: TGTGCCAGCAGTCGCCAGGGGGTGGATACGCAGTATTTT. As protein: CASSRQGVDTQYF.

This sequence joins TRBV7-8 and TRBJ1-1; 7 nucleotides match TRBD1. Germline CDR1 is SGHVS and CDR2 is FQNEAQ. There are 14 residues in the CDR3. After removal of 5 bases from V and 3 bases from J, the junction contained 6 bases not matched to a gene. CDR3 region: CASSPGTVHTEAFF. CDR3 bases: TGTGCCAGCAGCCCCGGGACAGTTCACACTGAAGCTTTCTTT.

The rearrangement uses TRBV20-1 and TRBJ1-2, with 7 nucleotides matching TRBD1. V dropped 4 bases and J dropped 4; count of bases not matched to a gene: 0. The germline V gene has CDR1 DFQATT and CDR2 SNEGSKA (reference sequence). The CDR3 is 11 amino acids. CDR3 residues: CSATGGYGYTF. The CDR3 DNA reads TGCAGTGCTACAGGGGGCTATGGCTACACCTTC.

V gene TRBV11-2 combines with J gene TRBJ1-1; D possibly corresponds to TRBD1 (5 bases). V lost 1 base to trimming and J lost 6 bases, with 12 bases between them. The germline gives CDR1 SGHAT, CDR2 FQNNGV. CDR3 length: 14 amino acids. The CDR3 region is CASSLGSQGPEAFF. As DNA, the CDR3 is TGTGCCAGCAGCTTAGGCAGCCAGGGTCCTGAAGCTTTCTTT.

This clone was counted between two and nine times. This chain uses TRBV27 with TRBJ1-2, with D perhaps matching TRBD1 (6 bases). CDR1 is MNHEY and CDR2 is SMNVEV in the germline V gene (reference sequence). The V gene lost 7 bases and the J gene lost 4 bases, with 16 bases spanning the gap. This CDR3 is built from 14 residues. The CDR3 coding sequence is TGTGCCAGCATGGGTACCGACAGGTCCTATGGCTACACCTTC. Translating it yields CASMGTDRSYGYTF.

CDR3 in amino acids: CAWSVFVTANSPLHF. CDR3 bases: TGTGCCTGGAGTGTTTTTGTAACAGCTAATTCACCCCTCCACTTT. This rearrangement joins TRBV30 to TRBJ1-6; unclear D gene. Per the germline V gene, CDR1 is GTSNPN and CDR2 is SVGIG (reference sequence). The germline V and J ends were trimmed by 0 bases and 6 bases, with 12 bases remaining between them. CDR3 size: 15 residues.

This sequence joins TRBV19 and TRBJ2-6; 11 nucleotides agree with TRBD1. CDR1 and CDR2 (germline): LNHDA, SQIVND (reference sequence). This CDR3 is 19 amino acids long. Trimming cost V 6 bases and J 3 bases; bases outside gene matches: 13. The CDR3 region is CASRTAPGQGALGANVLTF. DNA of the CDR3: TGTGCCAGTAGGACTGCACCTGGACAGGGGGCGCTTGGGGCCAACGTCCTGACTTTC. Filled out from reference TRBV19 and TRBJ2-6, the complete variable domain reads DGGITQSPKYLFRKEGQNVTLSCEQNLNHDAMYWYRQDPGQGLRLIYYSQIVNDFQKGDIAEGYSVSREKKESFPLTVTSAQKNPTAFYLCASRTAPGQGALGANVLTFGAGSRLTVL.

As concerns this clone: A much larger clone lies a single base off, so this may be a read error. This chain connects TRBV6-4 to TRBJ2-3; TRBD2 matches at 10 bases. The V gene end was trimmed by 2 bases and the J gene end by 4 bases; junction bases not matched to a gene: 0. There are 14 residues in the CDR3. The germline gives CDR1 MRHNA, CDR2 SNTAGT. The CDR3 is CASSDGTSADTQYF. The CDR3 coding sequence is TGTGCCAGCAGTGACGGGACTAGCGCAGATACGCAGTATTTT.

V usage is TRBV30 and J usage is TRBJ1-2; D call uncertain. V lost 4 bases and J lost 8, with 14 bases in between. This CDR3 contains 12 residues. CDR1 GTSNPN and CDR2 SVGIG come from the germline V gene (reference sequence). The CDR3 here is CAWKGGSGGYTF. The CDR3 nucleotides are TGTGCCTGGAAGGGAGGGAGTGGGGGCTACACCTTC.

The chain links TRBV7-6 to TRBJ2-1; D gene unclear. Germline V gene sequence: CDR1 SGHVS, CDR2 FNYEAQ. Deletions cut 2 bases from V and 10 bases from J, with 12 bases between. There are 13 residues in the CDR3. CDR3 sequence: CASSLNSLREQFF. The CDR3, as DNA: TGTGCCAGCAGCTTAAACAGCCTAAGGGAGCAGTTCTTC.

The chain recombines TRBV5-3 with TRBJ1-2, with a weak D call TRBD1 (5 bases). TRBV5-3 is treated as an ORF (open reading frame) with a function not yet certain. The CDR3 covers 12 residues. The V gene lost 0 bases and the J gene lost 6 bases, with 6 bases spanning the gap. For the CDR3, the DNA is TGTGCCAGAAGCTTGGCAGGGCATGGCTACACCTTC. It encodes CARSLAGHGYTF.

The chain recombines TRBV3-1 (or the pseudogene TRBV3-2) with TRBJ1-2, with TRBD1 identical over 10 bases. The germline CDR1 and CDR2 sequences are LGHDT and YNNKEL (reference sequence). CDR3 length: 13 amino acids. Trimming took 5 bases from V and 7 from J; bases not matched to a gene: 4. The CDR3 nucleotides read TGTGCCAGCAGCGTAGGACAGGGGGGTGGCTACACCTTC. As protein: CASSVGQGGGYTF.

CDR3 sequence (DNA): TGTGCCAGCAGCTTAGTAGGGGGCCATGGCTACACCTTC. Translation: CASSLVGGHGYTF. The chain links TRBV7-2 to TRBJ1-2; 7 bases map to TRBD1. Per the germline V gene, CDR1 is SGHTA and CDR2 is FQGNSA. After removal of 1 base from V and 6 bases from J, the junction contained 2 bases not matched to a gene. This CDR3 spans 13 amino acids.

The chain couples TRBV2 to TRBJ2-3; D possibly corresponds to TRBD1 (5 bases). V gave up 4 bases and J gave up 2 bases, with 13 bases separating them. The CDR3 has 15 amino acids. Germline-derived CDR1 and CDR2 are SNHLY and FYNNEI. The DNA of the CDR3 is TGTGCCAGCAGTGCGAGACAGCCATCCACAGATACGCAGTATTTT. Protein product: CASSARQPSTDTQYF. Looking up the rest from reference TRBV2 and TRBJ2-3 gives the full variable domain: EPEVTQTPSHQVTQMGQEVILRCVPISNHLYFYWYRQILGQKVEFLVSFYNNEISEKSEIFDDQFSVERPDGSNFTLKIRSTKLEDSAMYFCASSARQPSTDTQYFGPGTRLTVL.

The chain carries TRBV5-4 and TRBJ1-1; 10 nucleotides match TRBD1. Trimming cost V 4 bases and J 5 bases; bases outside gene matches: 23. Germline CDR1 is SGHNT and CDR2 is YYREEE (reference sequence). This CDR3 has 20 residues. The CDR3 coding sequence is TGTGCCAGCAGCCTCGGACAGGGGGAGTCTTTTATTTTACGCTGGACTGAAGCTTTCTTT. Amino acids: CASSLGQGESFILRWTEAFF.

The V gene is TRBV30, the J gene TRBJ1-2; 12 bases fit TRBD1. Germline CDR1 is GTSNPN and CDR2 is SVGIG (reference sequence). V was clipped by 8 bases and J by 6 bases; unmatched bases: 10. The CDR3 runs 14 residues. The CDR3 here is CAKRGTGGYHGYTF. The CDR3 DNA sequence: TGTGCCAAGCGCGGGACAGGGGGCTATCATGGCTACACCTTC.

The count of this clone is one. The chain combines TRBV5-6 with TRBJ1-2; 8 bases match TRBD1. The length of the CDR3 is 17 residues. V was clipped by 1 base and J by 5 bases; unmatched bases: 13. Germline CDR1 and CDR2: SGHDT and YYEEEE. The CDR3 loop is CASSLFWDQGAWYGYTF. The CDR3 bases are TGTGCCAGCAGCTTGTTTTGGGATCAGGGGGCATGGTATGGCTACACCTTC.

The chain uses TRBV5-1 and TRBJ2-7; a possible D gene is TRBD1 (7 bases). CDR3 size: 17 residues. Germline CDR1 reads SGHRS; CDR2 reads YFSETQ. Trimming cost V 4 bases and J 2 bases, with 22 bases left between them. CDR3 sequence reads: CASSAEGAGGSPYEQYF. CDR3 nucleotide sequence: TGCGCCAGCAGCGCCGAGGGGGCAGGGGGGTCTCCCTACGAGCAGTACTTC.

The genes are TRBV7-8 and TRBJ1-1; perhaps TRBD1 as D (6 bases). In germline, CDR1 is SGHVS, CDR2 FQNEAQ. The CDR3 totals 15 residues. Deletions cut 5 bases from V and 1 base from J, with 14 bases between. The CDR3 region is CASSHYRARNTEAFF. In DNA, the CDR3 is TGTGCCAGCAGCCATTACAGGGCCCGGAACACTGAAGCTTTCTTT.

The V call is TRBV3-1 (or the pseudogene TRBV3-2), the J call TRBJ2-3, with 7 bases that match TRBD2. CDR3 size: 14 residues. With 2 bases clipped from V and 9 bases from J, the junction kept 8 bases outside the gene matches. Germline V gene lookup returns CDR1 LGHDT and CDR2 YNNKEL (reference sequence). CDR3 sequence: CASSQIGGSHTQYF. The CDR3 nucleotides are TGTGCCAGCAGCCAAATCGGGGGGAGCCACACGCAGTATTTT.

DNA for the CDR3: TGTGCCAGTAAACGGGACAGGGGCTTCACCGGGGAGCTGTTTTTT. Residues: CASKRDRGFTGELFF. The chain is built from TRBV6-5 and TRBJ2-2, with 10 bases identical to TRBD1. CDR3 length equals 15 residues. Per germline, CDR1 MNHEY and CDR2 SVGAGI. The V gene end was trimmed by 9 bases and the J gene end by 4 bases; junction bases not matched to a gene: 8.

The chain links TRBV7-8 to TRBJ1-1; possibly TRBD1 for D (6 bases). Between the trimmed V and J ends, which lost 5 bases and 1 base, there was a span of 14 bases. In germline, CDR1 is SGHVS, CDR2 FQNEAQ. The CDR3 runs 15 residues. The DNA of the CDR3 is TGTGCCAGCAGCCCTTCACAGGGAAAGAACACTGAAGCTTTCTTT. Encoded protein: CASSPSQGKNTEAFF.

A single count supports this clone. The chain uses TRBV19 and TRBJ1-3; 7 bases are a match to TRBD1. The CDR3 runs 12 residues. The junction had 3 bases not matched to a gene; V was cut back by 9 bases and J by 4 bases. Germline lookup yields CDR1 LNHDA and CDR2 SQIVND (reference sequence). The CDR3 DNA sequence: TGTGCCAGCGGACAGGCCGGAAACACCATATATTTT. Translating it yields CASGQAGNTIYF.

The chain has TRBV20-1 and TRBJ1-2; weak D call: TRBD1 (6 bases). Deletions cut 5 bases from V and 6 bases from J, with 7 bases between. CDR3 length equals 10 residues. Germline loops: CDR1 DFQATT, CDR2 SNEGSKA (reference sequence). CDR3 region: CSAYRDGYTF. The CDR3 DNA is TGCAGTGCTTACAGGGATGGCTACACCTTC.

V is TRBV7-4 and J is TRBJ1-1; TRBD1 agrees at 7 bases. This CDR3 spans 16 amino acids. CDR1 SGHVT and CDR2 SQSDAQ come from the germline V gene. Germline trimming cut 5 bases from V and 7 bases from J; bases unmatched to any gene: 16. CDR3 nucleotide sequence: TGTGCCAGCAGCCTTTTAGCTAGGGGGCAAAGGGGTGAAGCTTTCTTT. It is translated as CASSLLARGQRGEAFF.

The V and J genes are TRBV12-5 and TRBJ2-2; 8 bases line up with TRBD1. Germline assignment: CDR1 LGHNT and CDR2 FRNRAP. This CDR3 is 18 amino acids long. After removal of 6 bases from V and 0 bases from J, the junction contained 12 bases not matched to a gene. The CDR3 nucleotides read TGTGCTAGTGGCGCCGGACAGGGAAAAGGGCCGAACACCGGGGAGCTGTTTTTT. Translation: CASGAGQGKGPNTGELFF.

The chain is built from TRBV12-3 or TRBV12-4 and TRBJ1-1; D possibly corresponds to TRBD1 (6 bases). V was cut by 6 bases and J by 3 bases, with 11 bases left in between. The CDR3 covers 13 residues. DNA of the CDR3: TGTGCCAGCAGCGTAACAGGGTACACTGAAGCTTTCTTT. It yields the protein CASSVTGYTEAFF.

The V gene is TRBV6-2 or TRBV6-3, the J gene TRBJ1-5; D is perhaps TRBD1 (6 bases). V lost 6 bases to trimming and J lost 4 bases, with 16 bases between them. The CDR3 spans 15 residues. Germline V gives CDR1 MNHEY, CDR2 SVGEGT. This CDR3 reads CASSSYPTGNQPQHF. CDR3 nucleotides: TGTGCCAGCAGCTCCTACCCTACAGGGAATCAGCCCCAGCATTTT.

The rearrangement joins TRBV5-1 to TRBJ2-3; TRBD2 might be the D (6 bases). Germline CDR1 is SGHRS and CDR2 is YFSETQ. Trimming took off 4 bases at V and 3 bases at J, with 12 bases between the two ends. The CDR3 has 14 residues. This chain's CDR3 is CASSREARTDTQYF. Written as DNA, the CDR3 is TGCGCCAGCAGCAGGGAGGCCCGGACAGATACGCAGTATTTT. The full variable domain, rest sourced from reference TRBV5-1 and TRBJ2-3, is KAGVTQTPRYLIKTRGQQVTLSCSPISGHRSVSWYQQTPGQGLQFLFEYFSETQRNKGNFPGRFSGRQFSNSRSEMNVSTLELGDSALYLCASSREARTDTQYFGPGTRLTVL.

V is TRBV11-2 and J is TRBJ1-4; no definite D call. CDR1 and CDR2 (germline): SGHAT, FQNNGV. V was clipped by 4 bases and J by 3 bases, with 12 bases between them. The CDR3 sequence is 15 residues long. The CDR3 DNA is TGTGCCAGCAGCTCCTACGGAGGGTCTAATGAAAAACTGTTTTTT. Translation gives CASSSYGGSNEKLFF.

The rearrangement uses TRBV29-1 and TRBJ1-1; no clear D gene. Trimming took 0 bases from V and 8 from J, leaving 13 bases between them. CDR3 size: 13 residues. Germline CDR1 and CDR2: SQVTM and ANQGSEA. The CDR3 nucleotides are TGCAGCGTTGAAGACGTCGCAGGTCTAGAAGCTTTCTTT. This translates into CSVEDVAGLEAFF. Complete variable domain (other parts from reference TRBV29-1 and TRBJ1-1): SAVISQKPSRDICQRGTSLTIQCQVDSQVTMMFWYRQQPGQSLTLIATANQGSEATYESGFVIDKFPISRPNLTFSTLTVSNMSPEDSSIYLCSVEDVAGLEAFFGQGTRLTVV.